The TCR beta chain described here comes from a study of spatial heterogeneity in lung cancer. Study-wide context: Alpha-chain detections were consistently fewer than beta-chain detections among the sequences. For the average unique TCR and UMI combination, more than eight occurrences appeared in raw reads.

The CDR3 loop spans 16 amino acids. Germline V gene lookup returns CDR1 MDHEN and CDR2 SYDVKM. V was pared by 7 bases and J by 2 bases, with 11 bases of the junction left unmatched. This clonotype is medium-sized (0.01 to 0.1%). Antigen unknown. Time point defined: sample taken at primary tumor resection. Study results and limitations: Tumor mutation counts were tracked by expanded intratumoral alpha and beta TCR counts.

TCRdb re-analysed the 5' RACE reads in MiXCR, keeping a single row per CDR3 protein. Among roughly 530 distinct CDR3 sequences listed, roughly 13% were seen once. The sequence was collected from a male donor with early-stage non-small cell lung cancer. The starting material was lung tumor tissue, obtained at surgery. The J gene is TRBJ2-5, the V gene TRBV28; 9 positions agree with TRBD1. CDR3 in amino acids: CASTPGTGTKQETQYF. CDR3 bases: TGTGCCAGCACCCCGGGGACAGGGACAAAACAAGAGACCCAGTACTTC.